This T cell receptor beta chain originates from a study of T cells in Graves' hyperthyroidism and ophthalmopathy. Study in general: Peripheral blood sampling occurred at initial diagnosis, before any treatment.

Graves' hyperthyroidism showing no ophthalmopathy progression within 18 months was considered stable. Amplified TCR beta CDR3 regions derived from RNA transcripts. During a first-round RT-PCR of the TCR CDR3, the HTBI primer set was used. TCRdb processed the multiplex PCR reads anew with MiXCR; each CDR3 protein has one entry. There are 750,000 to 900,000 distinct CDR3 sequences in the sample; 38% occur only once, and more than 7% lies in the top ten. Germline V CDR1 and CDR2: SQVTM, ANQGSEA. The CDR3 extends over 14 amino acids. The chain recombines TRBV29-1 with TRBJ1-1, with 8 bases aligning to TRBD1. The sample was blood. The clonotype comes from a man younger than 35 with Graves' hyperthyroidism. The CDR3 DNA reads TGCCAGCTCACCGGACAGGGTCCGAACACTGAAGCTTTCTTT. Its translation: CQLTGQGPNTEAFF.